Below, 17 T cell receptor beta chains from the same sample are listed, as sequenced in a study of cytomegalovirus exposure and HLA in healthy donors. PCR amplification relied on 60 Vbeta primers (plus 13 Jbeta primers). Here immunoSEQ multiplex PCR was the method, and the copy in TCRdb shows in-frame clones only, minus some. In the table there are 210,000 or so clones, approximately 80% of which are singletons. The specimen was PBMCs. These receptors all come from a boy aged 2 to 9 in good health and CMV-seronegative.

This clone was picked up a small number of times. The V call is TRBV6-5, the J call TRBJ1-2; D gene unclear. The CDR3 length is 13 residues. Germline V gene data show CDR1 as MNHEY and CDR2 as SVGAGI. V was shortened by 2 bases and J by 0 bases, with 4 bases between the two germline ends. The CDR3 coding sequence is TGTGCCAGCAGTTACGGAGCTAACTATGGCTACACCTTC. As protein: CASSYGANYGYTF.

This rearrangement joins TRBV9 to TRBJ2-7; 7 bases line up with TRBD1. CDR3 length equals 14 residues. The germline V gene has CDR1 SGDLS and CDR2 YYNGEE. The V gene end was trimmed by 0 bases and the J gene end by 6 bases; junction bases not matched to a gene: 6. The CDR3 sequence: CASSVGDSPGEQYF. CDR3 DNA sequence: TGTGCCAGCAGCGTAGGGGACAGTCCGGGCGAGCAGTACTTC.

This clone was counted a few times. The CDR3 spells CSAAGGWEDTQYF. CDR3 bases: TGCAGCGCCGCAGGGGGGTGGGAAGATACGCAGTATTTT. The V call is TRBV29-1, the J call TRBJ2-3; TRBD1 is a possible D gene (7 bases). The CDR3 covers 13 residues. CDR1 and CDR2 (germline): SQVTM, ANQGSEA. The V gene lost 7 bases and the J gene lost 5 bases, with 16 bases spanning the gap.

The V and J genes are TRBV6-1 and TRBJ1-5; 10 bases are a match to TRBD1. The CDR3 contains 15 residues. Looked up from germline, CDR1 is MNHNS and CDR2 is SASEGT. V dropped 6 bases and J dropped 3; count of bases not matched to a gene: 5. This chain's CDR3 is CASRPGQGDNQPQHF. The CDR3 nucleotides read TGTGCCAGCAGACCCGGACAGGGGGACAATCAGCCCCAGCATTTT.

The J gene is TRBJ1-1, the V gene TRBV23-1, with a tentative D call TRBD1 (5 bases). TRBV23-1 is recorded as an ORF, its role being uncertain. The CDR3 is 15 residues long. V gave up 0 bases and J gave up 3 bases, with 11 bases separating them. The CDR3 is CASSQSTEDDTEAFF. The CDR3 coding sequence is TGCGCCAGCAGTCAATCGACAGAAGATGACACTGAAGCTTTCTTT.

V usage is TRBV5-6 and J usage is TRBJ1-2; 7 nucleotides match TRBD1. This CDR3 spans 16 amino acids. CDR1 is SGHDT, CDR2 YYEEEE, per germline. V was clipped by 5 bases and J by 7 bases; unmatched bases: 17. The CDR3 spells CASRPPGQNGLGGYTF. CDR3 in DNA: TGTGCCAGCAGGCCTCCGGGACAGAATGGTTTGGGTGGCTACACCTTC.

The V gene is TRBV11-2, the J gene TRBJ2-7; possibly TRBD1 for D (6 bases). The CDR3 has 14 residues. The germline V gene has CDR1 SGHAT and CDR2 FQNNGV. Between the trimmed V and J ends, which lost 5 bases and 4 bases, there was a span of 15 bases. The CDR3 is CASSPSPGQYEQYF. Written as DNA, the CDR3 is TGTGCCAGCAGCCCCTCGCCCGGACAGTACGAGCAGTACTTC. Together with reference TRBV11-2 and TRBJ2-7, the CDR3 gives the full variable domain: EAGVAQSPRYKIIEKRQSVAFWCNPISGHATLYWYQQILGQGPKLLIQFQNNGVVDDSQLPKDRFSAERLKGVDSTLKIQPAKLEDSAVYLCASSPSPGQYEQYFGPGTRLTVT.

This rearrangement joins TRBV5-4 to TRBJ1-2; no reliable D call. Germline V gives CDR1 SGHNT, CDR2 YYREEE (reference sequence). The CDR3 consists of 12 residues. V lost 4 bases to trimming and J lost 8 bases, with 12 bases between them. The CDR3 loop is CASSIDSEGYTF. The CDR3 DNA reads TGTGCCAGCAGCATTGACTCAGAAGGCTACACCTTC. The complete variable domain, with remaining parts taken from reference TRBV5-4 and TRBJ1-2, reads ETGVTQSPTHLIKTRGQQVTLRCSSQSGHNTVSWYQQALGQGPQFIFQYYREEENGRGNFPPRFSGLQFPNYSSELNVNALELDDSALYLCASSIDSEGYTFGSGTRLTVV.

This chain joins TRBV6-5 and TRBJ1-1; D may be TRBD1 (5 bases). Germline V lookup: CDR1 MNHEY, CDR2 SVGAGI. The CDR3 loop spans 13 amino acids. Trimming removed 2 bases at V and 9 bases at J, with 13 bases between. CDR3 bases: TGTGCCAGCAGTTACGAGGCAGGGCGTAAAGCTTTCTTT. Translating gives CASSYEAGRKAFF.

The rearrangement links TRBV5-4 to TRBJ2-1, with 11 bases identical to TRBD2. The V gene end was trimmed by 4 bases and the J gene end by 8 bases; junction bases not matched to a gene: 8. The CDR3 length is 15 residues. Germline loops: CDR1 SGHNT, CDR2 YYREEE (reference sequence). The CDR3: CASSRTSGRAYEQFF. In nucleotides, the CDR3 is TGTGCCAGCAGCCGAACTAGCGGGAGAGCCTATGAGCAGTTCTTC.

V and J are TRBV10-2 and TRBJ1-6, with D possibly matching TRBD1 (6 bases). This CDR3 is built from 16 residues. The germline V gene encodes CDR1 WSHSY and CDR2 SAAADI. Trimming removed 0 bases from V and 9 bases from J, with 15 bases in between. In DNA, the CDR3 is TGCGCCAGCAGTGAGTCCTGGGGGGGCCTGGGTTCACCCCTCCACTTT. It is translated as CASSESWGGLGSPLHF.

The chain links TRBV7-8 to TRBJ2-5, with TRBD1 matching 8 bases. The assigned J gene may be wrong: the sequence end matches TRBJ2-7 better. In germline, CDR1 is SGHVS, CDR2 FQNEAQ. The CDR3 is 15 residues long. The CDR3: CASSFRTGTDYEQYF. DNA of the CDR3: TGTGCCAGCAGCTTCAGGACAGGGACGGACTACGAGCAGTACTTC.

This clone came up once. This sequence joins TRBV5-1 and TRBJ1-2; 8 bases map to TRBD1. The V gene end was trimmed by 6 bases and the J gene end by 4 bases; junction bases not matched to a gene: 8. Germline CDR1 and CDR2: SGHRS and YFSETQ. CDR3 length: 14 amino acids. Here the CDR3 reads CASTDDRGSYGYTF. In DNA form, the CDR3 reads TGCGCCAGCACCGACGACAGGGGTAGCTATGGCTACACCTTC.

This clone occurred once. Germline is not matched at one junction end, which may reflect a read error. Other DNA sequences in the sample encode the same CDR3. CDR3 sequence (DNA): TGTGCCAGCAGCTTAGATGGCGGGCACGAGCAATACTTC. Translation gives CASSLDGGHEQYF. The chain is built from TRBV11-2 and TRBJ2-7, with D possibly being TRBD2 (5 bases). Germline V gene sequence: CDR1 SGHAT, CDR2 FQNNGV. The CDR3 is 13 amino acids.

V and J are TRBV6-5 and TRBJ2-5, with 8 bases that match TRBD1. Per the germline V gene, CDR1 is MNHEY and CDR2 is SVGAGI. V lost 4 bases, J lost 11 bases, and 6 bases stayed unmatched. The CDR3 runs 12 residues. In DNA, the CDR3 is TGTGCCAGCAGTTTGGACAGGGTGGAGCAGTACTTC. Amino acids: CASSLDRVEQYF.

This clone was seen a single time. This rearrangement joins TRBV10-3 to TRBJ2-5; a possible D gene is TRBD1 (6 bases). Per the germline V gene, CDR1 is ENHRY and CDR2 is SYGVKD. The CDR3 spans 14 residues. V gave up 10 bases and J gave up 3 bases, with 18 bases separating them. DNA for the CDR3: TGTGCCACAGACATGGGAGAGGGGGAAGAGACCCAGTACTTC. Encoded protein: CATDMGEGEETQYF.

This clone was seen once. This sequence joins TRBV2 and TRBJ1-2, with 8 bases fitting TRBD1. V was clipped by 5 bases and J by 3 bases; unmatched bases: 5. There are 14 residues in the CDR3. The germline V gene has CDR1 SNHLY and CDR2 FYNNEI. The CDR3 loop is CASSPTGEYYGYTF. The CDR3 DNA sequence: TGTGCCAGCAGTCCGACAGGGGAATACTATGGCTACACCTTC.